A single T cell receptor beta chain is shown here with its context. Its antigen remains unidentified. The data were taken from a study of cytomegalovirus exposure and HLA in healthy donors. Germline CDR1 reads LGHNA; CDR2 reads YNFKEQ. V lost 0 bases to trimming and J lost 5 bases; unmatched junction nucleotides: 6. The CDR3 totals 17 residues. The study ran its PCR with 60 Vbeta and 13 Jbeta primers. Profiling relied on immunoSEQ multiplex PCR, and the TCRdb table lists in-frame clones only, not all of them. The sample includes 100,000 to 150,000 clones, under 85% of them seen just once. Whole-study findings and limits: By HLA locus, TCR association rates varied in a later analysis, with DRB1 showing the most and HLA-C the fewest. TCR beta sequences reportedly predicted most subjects' HLA-A and HLA-B alleles accurately.

The source of this sequence is a male donor in good health and CMV-seropositive. Sequencing was done on a sample of PBMCs. This chain links TRBV4-2 with TRBJ2-3; 12 bases agree with TRBD2. The CDR3 region is CASSQDLLAGGGDTQYF. CDR3 coding DNA: TGTGCCAGCAGCCAAGATCTCCTAGCGGGAGGGGGAGATACGCAGTATTTT.